The sequence of this T cell receptor (beta chain) was determined in a study of cytomegalovirus exposure and HLA in healthy donors. About the research overall: About 85 million unique TCR sequences came from HLA-typed donors in an early release. Broader study findings: Later work found most CMV-associated TCR beta chains apparently HLA-restricted. Among TCR beta chains of equal frequency, HLA-associated ones were more clonally expanded in a later analysis.

V dropped 1 base and J dropped 5 bases, with 13 bases sitting between them. This CDR3 has 15 amino acids. Germline lookup yields CDR1 LGHNA and CDR2 YSLEER. As for this clone: Its antigen is still unknown.

The PCR ran on 60 Vbeta and 13 Jbeta primers. Only in-frame clones appear in the TCRdb table, and some are missing; sequencing was by immunoSEQ multiplex PCR. Of tens of thousands of clones listed, around 85% were seen once; the top ten hold approximately 3%. The chain has TRBV4-3 and TRBJ2-3, with TRBD1 as a possible D gene (7 bases). The receptor comes from a man aged 50-60 years in good health and CMV-seronegative. The sample was PBMCs. CDR3 loop: CASSQVRGREDTQYF. DNA for the CDR3: TGCGCCAGCAGCCAAGTAAGGGGGCGGGAAGATACGCAGTATTTT.